This passage covers 28 T cell receptor beta chains from one sample sequenced in a study of T cell responses to AZD1222 COVID-19 vaccine. Here immunoSEQ multiplex PCR was the method, and the copy in TCRdb shows in-frame clones only, minus some. Seen here are 100,000 to 150,000 clones, roughly 90% observed once, and the top ten hold around 1%. The material was peripheral blood, obtained 28 days after the second AZD1222 dose. The origin of the receptors is an adult who received the AZD1222 COVID-19 vaccine.

Regarding this clone: Other DNA sequences in the sample encode the same CDR3. V usage is TRBV30 and J usage is TRBJ1-1; D remains ambiguous. This CDR3 contains 11 residues. Trimming shortened V by 3 bases and J by 2 bases, and 4 bases separated the two germline ends. Germline assignment: CDR1 GTSNPN and CDR2 SVGIG (reference sequence). The CDR3 DNA is TGTGCCTGGAGCCTTAACACTGAAGCTTTCTTT. Translation: CAWSLNTEAFF.

This clone occurred a few times. V is TRBV7-3 and J is TRBJ2-1; possible D gene TRBD1, 5 bases. The germline V gene encodes CDR1 SGHTA and CDR2 FQGTGA. CDR3 length equals 15 residues. Trimming cost V 5 bases and J 1 base, with 12 bases left between them. The CDR3, as DNA: TGTGCCAGCAGCCTGGACCCAGGGTCCTACAATGAGCAGTTCTTC. This codes for CASSLDPGSYNEQFF.

V gene TRBV9 combines with J gene TRBJ2-3; 8 bases fit TRBD2. Germline trimming cut 1 base from V and 3 bases from J; bases unmatched to any gene: 4. Germline V CDR1 and CDR2: SGDLS, YYNGEE. The CDR3 has 15 amino acids. The CDR3 DNA sequence: TGTGCCAGCAGCGTACAGCGGGAGTCGACAGATACGCAGTATTTT. Protein: CASSVQRESTDTQYF.

With respect to this clone: The sample holds other DNA sequences that translate to the same CDR3. V is TRBV5-1 and J is TRBJ2-5; TRBD2 aligns across 11 bases. The CDR3 has 16 residues. Trimming at V came to 4 bases and at J to 2 bases, leaving 7 bases not matched to a gene. CDR1 is SGHRS and CDR2 is YFSETQ in the germline V gene. The CDR3 protein is CASSLGLAGGQETQYF. CDR3 nucleotide sequence: TGCGCCAGCAGCCTAGGACTAGCGGGTGGACAAGAGACCCAGTACTTC.

V usage is TRBV7-9 and J usage is TRBJ2-3, with 10 bases that match TRBD1. The CDR3 is 16 residues long. Germline V gene lookup returns CDR1 SEHNR and CDR2 FQNEAQ (reference sequence). After removal of 6 bases from V and 5 bases from J, the junction contained 11 bases not matched to a gene. The CDR3 is CASRYTGQGHKDTQYF. CDR3 nucleotide sequence: TGTGCCAGCAGATACACGGGACAGGGGCATAAAGATACGCAGTATTTT.

CDR3 sequence reads: CASSPGRFSGNTIYF. DNA of the CDR3: TGTGCCAGCTCACCCGGACGGTTCTCTGGAAACACCATATATTTT. The rearrangement joins TRBV18 to TRBJ1-3, with D unclear. Germline V gives CDR1 KGHSH, CDR2 LQKENI. CDR3 length: 15 residues. Trimming left V 3 bases short and J 0 bases short, with 9 bases between.

This chain connects TRBV6-4 to TRBJ2-7; D not resolved. This CDR3 has 16 amino acids. V was shortened by 6 bases and J by 6 bases, with 24 bases between the two germline ends. Germline V gives CDR1 MRHNA, CDR2 SNTAGT. The DNA of the CDR3 is TGTGCCAGCAGCCCAAACGAAGGACGGCTTTGGTGCGAGCAGTACTTC. Its protein product is CASSPNEGRLWCEQYF.

The chain links TRBV25-1 to TRBJ2-5; maybe TRBD1 (5 bases). Trimming left V 0 bases short and J 5 bases short, with 16 bases between. This CDR3 is built from 16 residues. From germline, CDR1 is MGHDK and CDR2 SYGVNS. CDR3 DNA: TGTGCCAGCAGTGAATACCCGACAGACCCTATGGAGACCCAGTACTTC. It encodes CASSEYPTDPMETQYF.

J is TRBJ2-7 and V is TRBV5-5; no clear D gene. The germline V gene encodes CDR1 SGHKS and CDR2 YYEKEE (reference sequence). V was pared by 4 bases and J by 1 base, with 15 bases between. This CDR3 spans 15 amino acids. The CDR3 loop reads CASSQIDISSYEQYF. Here the CDR3 DNA reads TGTGCCAGCAGCCAAATAGACATTTCTTCCTACGAGCAGTACTTC.

V gene TRBV30 combines with J gene TRBJ2-1; 11 bases map to TRBD2. The ends lost 5 bases at V and 2 bases at J; junction bases unmatched: 11. The length of the CDR3 is 17 residues. Germline assignment: CDR1 GTSNPN and CDR2 SVGIG (reference sequence). CDR3 region: CAWGARTSGRPYNEQFF. Written as DNA, the CDR3 is TGTGCCTGGGGGGCCCGGACTAGCGGGCGACCCTACAATGAGCAGTTCTTC.

The chain links TRBV6-5 to TRBJ2-5; D gene unclear. CDR3 length: 16 amino acids. V lost 4 bases to trimming and J lost 5 bases, with 20 bases between them. The germline CDR1 and CDR2 sequences are MNHEY and SVGAGI. CDR3 sequence (DNA): TGTGCCAGCAGTTTGTGGGCTACCTACGGGCGGGAGACCCAGTACTTC. It translates to CASSLWATYGRETQYF.

The rearrangement joins TRBV5-1 to TRBJ1-4, with 11 bases lining up with TRBD1. After removal of 5 bases from V and 12 bases from J, the junction contained 9 bases not matched to a gene. The V gene's germline CDR1 is SGHRS and CDR2 YFSETQ. CDR3 size: 14 residues. CDR3 in amino acids: CASSWDRGTTQLFF. CDR3 bases: TGCGCCAGCAGTTGGGACAGGGGGACGACGCAACTGTTTTTT.

V gene TRBV27 combines with J gene TRBJ1-1; 8 nucleotides align to TRBD1. From germline, CDR1 is MNHEY and CDR2 SMNVEV (reference sequence). The CDR3 length is 14 residues. Germline trimming cut 4 bases from V and 4 bases from J; bases unmatched to any gene: 5. DNA of the CDR3: TGTGCCAGCAGTTGGGCCAGGGGGCGCACTGAAGCTTTCTTT. It specifies CASSWARGRTEAFF.

The J gene is TRBJ2-7, the V gene TRBV25-1; tentatively, D is TRBD1 (6 bases). CDR3 length: 14 amino acids. Trimming removed 1 base from V and 3 bases from J, with 10 bases in between. In germline, CDR1 is MGHDK, CDR2 SYGVNS. The CDR3 here is CASSESGTLYEQYF. In DNA, the CDR3 is TGTGCCAGCAGTGAATCCGGGACACTCTACGAGCAGTACTTC.

The chain employs TRBV10-3 and TRBJ1-4, with D possibly matching TRBD1 (6 bases). The CDR3 length is 14 residues. V was pared by 5 bases and J by 5 bases, with 12 bases between. CDR1 is ENHRY and CDR2 is SYGVKD in the germline V gene. For the CDR3, the DNA is TGTGCCATCAGTCAACAGGGAAGAAATGAAAAACTGTTTTTT. Residues: CAISQQGRNEKLFF.

To note about this clone: A much larger clone lies one base from this, so it may be a read error. This same CDR3 is encoded by further DNA sequences in the sample. V is TRBV28 and J is TRBJ1-5, with a weak D call TRBD1 (5 bases). This CDR3 region has 18 residues. From germline, CDR1 is MDHEN and CDR2 SYDVKM. Trimming took 6 bases from V and 0 from J, leaving 21 bases between them. The CDR3 sequence: CASSALDRGRYSNQPQHF. The CDR3 nucleotides read TGTGCCAGCAGCGCCCTGGATAGGGGACGTTATAGCAATCAGCCCCAGCATTTT. The entire variable domain, with the rest obtained from reference TRBV28 and TRBJ1-5, is as follows: DVKVTQSSRYLVKRTGEKVFLECVQDMDHENMFWYRQDPGLGLRLIYFSYDVKMKEKGDIPEGYSVSREKKERFSLILESASTNQTSMYLCASSALDRGRYSNQPQHFGDGTRLSIL.

V and J are TRBV5-1 and TRBJ1-5, with D uncertain. In germline, CDR1 is SGHRS, CDR2 YFSETQ. The CDR3 runs 13 residues. The germline V and J ends were trimmed by 2 bases and 3 bases, with 6 bases remaining between them. The CDR3 reads CASSFGPNQPQHF. In DNA, the CDR3 is TGCGCCAGCAGCTTCGGACCCAATCAGCCCCAGCATTTT.

The V call is TRBV28, the J call TRBJ2-7, with no clear D. With 7 bases removed from V and 2 bases from J, the gap between germline ends came to 18 bases. CDR1 is MDHEN, CDR2 SYDVKM, per germline. This CDR3 has 15 amino acids. CDR3 nucleotides: TGTGCCAGCACGGCCGGGCTCATGATTACCTACGAGCAGTACTTC. This translates into CASTAGLMITYEQYF.

V and J are TRBV6-6 and TRBJ2-4, with TRBD2 matching 7 bases. The V gene's germline CDR1 is MNHNY and CDR2 SVGAGI (reference sequence). V gave up 5 bases and J gave up 2 bases; unmatched junction bases: 12. CDR3 length: 17 amino acids. The CDR3 sequence: CASSPQAGLRSKNIQYF. The CDR3 DNA is TGTGCCAGCAGTCCACAAGCGGGATTGAGATCCAAAAACATTCAGTACTTC.

V is TRBV19 and J is TRBJ2-2; tentatively, D is TRBD1 (5 bases). Germline lookup yields CDR1 LNHDA and CDR2 SQIVND (reference sequence). V was cut by 2 bases and J by 4 bases, with 14 bases left in between. This CDR3 has 16 residues. The CDR3 DNA reads TGTGCCAGTAGTATAACGCAGGGCGGTATCACCGGGGAGCTGTTTTTT. As protein: CASSITQGGITGELFF.

The V and J genes are TRBV11-2 and TRBJ1-2, with a weak D call TRBD1 (6 bases). Trimming shortened V by 4 bases and J by 5 bases, and 20 bases separated the two germline ends. The CDR3 contains 16 residues. Germline V gene data show CDR1 as SGHAT and CDR2 as FQNNGV. CDR3 coding DNA: TGTGCCAGCAGCTCCATCGGGGGACAAGCTCCTTATGGCTACACCTTC. This sequence encodes CASSSIGGQAPYGYTF. The variable domain in full, with the rest retrieved from reference TRBV11-2 and TRBJ1-2, is EAGVAQSPRYKIIEKRQSVAFWCNPISGHATLYWYQQILGQGPKLLIQFQNNGVVDDSQLPKDRFSAERLKGVDSTLKIQPAKLEDSAVYLCASSSIGGQAPYGYTFGSGTRLTVV.

Written as DNA, the CDR3 is TGTGCCAGCAGCTTAGCACAGGGCAAAGAGCAGTACTTC. As protein: CASSLAQGKEQYF. The rearrangement uses TRBV7-8 and TRBJ2-7; D is perhaps TRBD1 (6 bases). Trimming cost V 0 bases and J 7 bases, with 10 bases left between them. CDR3 length: 13 amino acids. Germline V gene lookup returns CDR1 SGHVS and CDR2 FQNEAQ.

The V and J genes are TRBV15 and TRBJ2-7; D remains unclear. V lost 8 bases to trimming and J lost 6 bases, with 20 bases between them. The germline CDR1 and CDR2 sequences are LNHNV and YYDKDF (reference sequence). The length of the CDR3 is 14 residues. The CDR3 loop is CATAWSLERSEQYF. In DNA, the CDR3 is TGTGCCACCGCCTGGAGTCTCGAGAGATCCGAGCAGTACTTC.

The chain joins TRBV12-5 to TRBJ1-2; D may be TRBD1 (5 bases). Trimming stripped 0 bases from V and 8 bases from J, with 10 bases between. This CDR3 region has 13 residues. Per germline, CDR1 LGHNT and CDR2 FRNRAP. This chain's CDR3 is CASGLVQRGGYTF. In nucleotides, the CDR3 is TGTGCTAGTGGTTTGGTACAAAGGGGAGGCTACACCTTC.

V gene TRBV27 combines with J gene TRBJ1-4, with 8 bases that match TRBD1. In germline, CDR1 is MNHEY, CDR2 SMNVEV (reference sequence). Unmatched junction bases numbered 4, after V lost 1 base and J lost 6 bases. CDR3 size: 15 residues. The CDR3 region is CASSLWDRLDEKLFF. CDR3 coding DNA: TGTGCCAGCAGTTTATGGGACAGGTTGGATGAAAAACTGTTTTTT.

The chain joins TRBV19 to TRBJ2-1; TRBD2 agrees at 12 bases. V lost 3 bases and J lost 6; bases outside the gene matches: 9. From germline, CDR1 is LNHDA and CDR2 SQIVND (reference sequence). This CDR3 comprises 17 residues. The CDR3 DNA reads TGTGCCAGTAGTATGCAGGCTAGCGGGAGGGGGACCAATGAGCAGTTCTTC. Its translation is CASSMQASGRGTNEQFF.

V is TRBV5-1 and J is TRBJ2-1, with 10 bases identical to TRBD2. CDR3 length equals 16 residues. In germline, CDR1 is SGHRS, CDR2 YFSETQ. V trimming: 0 bases; J trimming: 5 bases; junction bases outside the gene matches: 5. The CDR3 DNA follows: TGCGCCAGCAGCTTGGGAGGGCTAGCGGGGGACAATGAGCAGTTCTTC. Amino acids: CASSLGGLAGDNEQFF.

The chain joins TRBV15 to TRBJ2-1; 10 bases align to TRBD2. This CDR3 is built from 17 residues. In germline, CDR1 is LNHNV, CDR2 YYDKDF (reference sequence). V gave up 0 bases and J gave up 5 bases; unmatched junction bases: 7. This chain's CDR3 is CATSRDLSGRANNEQFF. CDR3 nucleotide sequence: TGTGCCACCAGCAGAGACCTAAGCGGGAGGGCGAACAATGAGCAGTTCTTC. The whole variable domain, filled in from reference TRBV15 and TRBJ2-1, reads DAMVIQNPRYQVTQFGKPVTLSCSQTLNHNVMYWYQQKSSQAPKLLFHYYDKDFNNEADTPDNFQSRRPNTSFCFLDIRSPGLGDTAMYLCATSRDLSGRANNEQFFGPGTRLTVL.